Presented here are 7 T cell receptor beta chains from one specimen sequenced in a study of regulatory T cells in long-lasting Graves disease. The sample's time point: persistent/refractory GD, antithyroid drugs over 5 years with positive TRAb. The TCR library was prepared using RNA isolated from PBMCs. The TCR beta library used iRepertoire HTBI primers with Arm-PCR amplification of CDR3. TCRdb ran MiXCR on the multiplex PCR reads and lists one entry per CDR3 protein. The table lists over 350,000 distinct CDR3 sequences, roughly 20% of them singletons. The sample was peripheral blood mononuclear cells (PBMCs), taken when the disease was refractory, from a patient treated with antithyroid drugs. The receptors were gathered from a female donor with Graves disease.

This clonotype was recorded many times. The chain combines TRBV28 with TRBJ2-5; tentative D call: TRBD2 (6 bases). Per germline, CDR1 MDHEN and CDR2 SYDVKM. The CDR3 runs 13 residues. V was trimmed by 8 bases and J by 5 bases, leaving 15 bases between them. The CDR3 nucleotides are TGTGCCAGCTTATACTCAGGAGGGGAGACCCAGTACTTC. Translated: CASLYSGGETQYF.

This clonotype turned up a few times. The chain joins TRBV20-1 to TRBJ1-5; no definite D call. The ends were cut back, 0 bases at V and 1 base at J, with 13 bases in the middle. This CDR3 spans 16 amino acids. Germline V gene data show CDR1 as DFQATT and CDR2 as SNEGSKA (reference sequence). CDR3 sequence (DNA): TGCAGTGCTAGAGATAAGCGTGACACGAGCAATCAGCCCCAGCATTTT. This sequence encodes CSARDKRDTSNQPQHF.

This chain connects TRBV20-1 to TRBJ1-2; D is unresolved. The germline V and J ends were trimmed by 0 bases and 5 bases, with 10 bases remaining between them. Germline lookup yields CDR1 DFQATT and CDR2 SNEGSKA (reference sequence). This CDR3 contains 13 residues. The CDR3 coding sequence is TGCAGTGCTAGAGAAGTGAGACATTATGGCTACACCTTC. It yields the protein CSAREVRHYGYTF.

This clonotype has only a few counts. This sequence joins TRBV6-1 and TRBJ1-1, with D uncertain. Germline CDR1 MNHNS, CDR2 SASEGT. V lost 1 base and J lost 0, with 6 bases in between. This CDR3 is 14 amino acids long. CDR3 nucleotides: TGTGCCAGCAGTGAAGTCAGCATGAACACTGAAGCTTTCTTT. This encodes CASSEVSMNTEAFF.

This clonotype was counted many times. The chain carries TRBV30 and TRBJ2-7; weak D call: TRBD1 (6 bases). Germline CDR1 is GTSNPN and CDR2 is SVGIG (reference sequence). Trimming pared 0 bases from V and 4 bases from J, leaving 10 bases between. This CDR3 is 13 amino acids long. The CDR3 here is CAWSVGTRYEQYF. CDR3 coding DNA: TGTGCCTGGAGTGTAGGGACACGATACGAGCAGTACTTC.

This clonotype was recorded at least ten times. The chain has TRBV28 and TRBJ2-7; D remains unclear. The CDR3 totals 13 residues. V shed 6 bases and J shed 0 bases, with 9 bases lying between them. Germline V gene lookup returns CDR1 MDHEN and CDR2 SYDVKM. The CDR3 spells CASSPSFSYEQYF. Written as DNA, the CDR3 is TGTGCCAGCAGCCCAAGTTTCTCCTACGAGCAGTACTTC.

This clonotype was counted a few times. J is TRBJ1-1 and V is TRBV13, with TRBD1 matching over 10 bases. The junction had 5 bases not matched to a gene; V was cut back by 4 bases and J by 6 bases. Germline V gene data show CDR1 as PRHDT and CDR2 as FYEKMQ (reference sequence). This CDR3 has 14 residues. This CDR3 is CASSSGQGNSEAFF. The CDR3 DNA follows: TGTGCCAGCAGCTCGGGACAGGGGAATTCTGAAGCTTTCTTT.